One TCR beta chain is described in this entry. Its antigen is currently unknown. The sample belongs to a study of sequential checkpoint blockade in melanoma. Study summary: After both sequences, patients received maintenance nivolumab. Roughly 22 patients had tumor biopsies before treatment and at week 13.

Assay used: immunoSEQ multiplex PCR; TCRdb lists only in-frame clones, some missing. The table lists around 37,000 clones, roughly 32% of them singletons. Study-level results: About 30 times likelier clinical benefit followed increased tumor T-cell fraction and clonality.

Treatment specified: randomized to nivolumab then ipilimumab (arm A) or the reverse (arm B). This sequence originates from a human donor with melanoma. Material: tumor tissue (inferred from file names), obtained from a patient given nivolumab and ipilimumab in sequence.

DNA of the CDR3: TGTGCCAGCTCGCCCAGAAGAGACTCTGGAAACACCATATATTTT. Translating gives CASSPRRDSGNTIYF. The chain carries TRBV18 and TRBJ1-3; D not certain. This CDR3 has 15 residues. V lost 6 bases to trimming and J lost 0 bases, with 12 bases between them. CDR1 and CDR2 (germline): KGHSH, LQKENI.